The 29 T cell receptor beta chains given below trace back to one sample, sequenced in a study of T cell responses to AZD1222 COVID-19 vaccine. TCRdb keeps only in-frame clones here, not all; method: immunoSEQ multiplex PCR. The top ten hold approximately 2% of the sample, which has more than 100,000 clones, 91% seen once. Sequencing was performed on peripheral blood, taken 28 days after the second AZD1222 dose. The receptors were sampled from an adult who received the AZD1222 COVID-19 vaccine.

J is TRBJ2-2 and V is TRBV7-3; 7 positions agree with TRBD1. Germline CDR1 reads SGHTA; CDR2 reads FQGTGA. V gave up 1 base and J gave up 2 bases; unmatched junction bases: 1. There are 15 residues in the CDR3. CDR3 amino acids: CASSLRQGNTGELFF. CDR3 in DNA: TGTGCCAGCAGCTTAAGACAGGGTAACACCGGGGAGCTGTTTTTT.

The V call is TRBV6-5, the J call TRBJ1-2; D is possibly TRBD1 (6 bases). V lost 7 bases, J lost 4 bases, and 19 bases lay in between. This CDR3 has 15 residues. CDR1 and CDR2 from the germline V gene are MNHEY and SVGAGI. This chain's CDR3 is CASTPGPGATYGYTF. The CDR3 DNA sequence: TGTGCCAGCACCCCAGGCCCGGGGGCAACCTATGGCTACACCTTC.

This clone was detected only once. This rearrangement joins TRBV19 to TRBJ1-1; 7 bases are a match to TRBD1. Per germline, CDR1 LNHDA and CDR2 SQIVND (reference sequence). The length of the CDR3 is 14 residues. Losses at the gene ends were 0 bases for V and 6 bases for J; bases not matched to a gene: 4. In DNA, the CDR3 is TGTGCCAGTAGTATAGACAGGGGGGGCTCTGAAGCTTTCTTT. This gives the protein CASSIDRGGSEAFF. Complete variable domain (other parts from reference TRBV19 and TRBJ1-1): DGGITQSPKYLFRKEGQNVTLSCEQNLNHDAMYWYRQDPGQGLRLIYYSQIVNDFQKGDIAEGYSVSREKKESFPLTVTSAQKNPTAFYLCASSIDRGGSEAFFGQGTRLTVV.

Worth noting for this clone: Its ends do not fully match the called genes, so a read error is possible. This chain connects TRBV6-5 to TRBJ1-6; 7 nucleotides match TRBD1. The CDR3 runs 15 residues. CDR1 and CDR2 from the germline V gene are MNHEY and SVGAGI. The CDR3 spells CAGSPGTVYNSPLHF. The CDR3 region has the DNA TGTGCCGGCAGCCCCGGGACAGTATATAATTCACCCCTCCACTTT.

Turning to this clone: Additional DNA sequences in this sample encode the identical CDR3. The gene calls are TRBV10-3 and TRBJ1-1; tentatively, D is TRBD1 (5 bases). The CDR3 runs 13 residues. Germline V gene data show CDR1 as ENHRY and CDR2 as SYGVKD. V gave up 6 bases and J gave up 2 bases, with 10 bases separating them. The CDR3 reads CAIRTGGNTEAFF. The CDR3 DNA is TGTGCCATCAGGACGGGGGGAAACACTGAAGCTTTCTTT.

The rearrangement joins TRBV5-1 to TRBJ2-3; D remains ambiguous. This CDR3 spans 15 amino acids. Germline assignment: CDR1 SGHRS and CDR2 YFSETQ. V was pared by 0 bases and J by 0 bases, with 8 bases between. The CDR3 nucleotides are TGCGCCAGCAGCTTGGTGGGGTTTAGCACAGATACGCAGTATTTT. This translates into CASSLVGFSTDTQYF.

V and J are TRBV2 and TRBJ1-5; no firm D call. CDR1 and CDR2 from the germline V gene are SNHLY and FYNNEI. V was shortened by 1 base and J by 7 bases, with 8 bases between the two germline ends. The CDR3 has 13 amino acids. CDR3 region: CASSEVVEQPQHF. DNA for the CDR3: TGTGCCAGCAGTGAAGTTGTAGAGCAGCCCCAGCATTTT.

The chain has TRBV7-2 and TRBJ2-5; perhaps TRBD1 as D (5 bases). There are 11 residues in the CDR3. CDR1 SGHTA and CDR2 FQGNSA come from the germline V gene. The ends were cut back, 5 bases at V and 4 bases at J, with 5 bases in the middle. The CDR3: CASSQGETQYF. CDR3 bases: TGTGCCAGCAGCCAGGGAGAGACCCAGTACTTC.

CDR3 loop: CASSFASGGTDTQYF. The CDR3 DNA follows: TGTGCCAGCAGCTTCGCTAGCGGGGGCACAGATACGCAGTATTTT. The chain couples TRBV11-3 to TRBJ2-3, with 9 bases matching TRBD2. This CDR3 is built from 15 residues. The germline V gene has CDR1 SGHNT and CDR2 YENEEA. The J segment lost 1 base and the V segment lost 3 bases, leaving 2 bases of the junction unmatched. The variable domain in full, with the rest retrieved from reference TRBV11-3 and TRBJ2-3, is EAGVVQSPRYKIIEKKQPVAFWCNPISGHNTLYWYLQNLGQGPELLIRYENEEAVDDSQLPKDRFSAERLKGVDSTLKIQPAELGDSAVYLCASSFASGGTDTQYFGPGTRLTVL.

The chain carries TRBV5-6 and TRBJ1-2; TRBD1 might be the D (6 bases). The CDR3 consists of 14 residues. Trimming pared 4 bases from V and 4 bases from J, leaving 14 bases between. Germline values: CDR1 SGHDT, CDR2 YYEEEE. CDR3 in DNA: TGTGCCAGCAGCCCAAGAGGACAGCGCTATGGCTACACCTTC. This gives the protein CASSPRGQRYGYTF.

This clone showed up just a few times. The chain is built from TRBV7-9 and TRBJ2-5; D possibly matches TRBD1 or TRBD2 (5 bases each). CDR3 length: 18 residues. CDR1 is SEHNR and CDR2 is FQNEAQ in the germline V gene (reference sequence). The ends were cut back, 5 bases at V and 5 bases at J, with 27 bases in the middle. CDR3 loop: CASSRTGTRGPAGETQYF. The CDR3 DNA is TGTGCCAGCAGCAGAACAGGAACAAGAGGCCCGGCGGGTGAGACCCAGTACTTC.

The chain uses TRBV30 and TRBJ1-1; no firm D call. CDR1 GTSNPN and CDR2 SVGIG come from the germline V gene (reference sequence). This CDR3 is built from 14 residues. V lost 2 bases and J 1 base, leaving 11 bases between the germline ends. The CDR3 loop is CAWSYYSRNTEAFF. DNA of the CDR3: TGTGCCTGGAGTTACTATTCACGGAACACTGAAGCTTTCTTT.

This chain links TRBV6-5 with TRBJ2-5; 11 nucleotides agree with TRBD1. The CDR3 covers 16 residues. Germline assignment: CDR1 MNHEY and CDR2 SVGAGI. The J segment lost 5 bases and the V segment lost 0 bases, leaving 5 bases of the junction unmatched. CDR3 DNA: TGTGCCAGCAGTTACTCCGGACAGGGGGCTTCGGAGACCCAGTACTTC. Its protein product is CASSYSGQGASETQYF.

This chain joins TRBV12-5 and TRBJ2-7; D remains ambiguous. The CDR3 length is 14 residues. Germline CDR1 and CDR2: LGHNT and FRNRAP. Trimming cost V 0 bases and J 0 bases, with 6 bases left between them. CDR3 loop: CASGLVPVSYEQYF. CDR3 DNA: TGTGCTAGTGGTTTGGTACCAGTCTCCTACGAGCAGTACTTC.

The rearrangement links TRBV6-5 to TRBJ2-4, with 7 bases aligning to TRBD2. With V trimmed by 0 bases and J by 6 bases, 5 bases remained unmatched. Germline V gene sequence: CDR1 MNHEY, CDR2 SVGAGI. The CDR3 length is 15 residues. CDR3 DNA sequence: TGTGCCAGCAGTTACTCGGCGGGAGACAGAAACATTCAGTACTTC. Protein: CASSYSAGDRNIQYF.

This sequence joins TRBV10-1 and TRBJ2-2; TRBD1 agrees at 7 bases. This CDR3 has 16 residues. The J segment lost 2 bases and the V segment lost 2 bases, leaving 5 bases of the junction unmatched. The germline CDR1 and CDR2 sequences are WNHNN and SYGVQD (reference sequence). CDR3 coding DNA: TGCGCCAGCAGTGAGACAGGGGCTACTAACACCGGGGAGCTGTTTTTT. Its protein product is CASSETGATNTGELFF.

The rearrangement links TRBV6-6 to TRBJ1-1, with a weak D call TRBD1 (5 bases). The CDR3 contains 15 residues. CDR1 and CDR2 (germline): MNHNY, SVGAGI (reference sequence). Deletions cut 6 bases from V and 7 bases from J, with 21 bases between. The CDR3 DNA follows: TGTGCCAGCAGCCCGAACGGTGGCGTGGGGGGTGAAGCTTTCTTT. Translation gives CASSPNGGVGGEAFF.

The rearrangement joins TRBV4-1 to TRBJ2-1, with a tentative D call TRBD2 (5 bases). The CDR3 is made up of 19 amino acids. Looked up from germline, CDR1 is MGHRA and CDR2 is YSYEKL. The V and J ends lost 0 bases and 5 bases respectively, with 23 bases between them. CDR3 sequence reads: CASSQDLEDSSYRDNEQFF. The CDR3, as DNA: TGCGCCAGCAGCCAAGACTTGGAGGATAGCAGCTATAGAGACAATGAGCAGTTCTTC.

CDR3 DNA sequence: TGTGCCAGTAGTTCTCTAGCTCCTTTTGGTACGCAGTATTTT. Protein product: CASSSLAPFGTQYF. The chain carries TRBV19 and TRBJ2-3; a possible D gene is TRBD2 (5 bases). The germline V gene has CDR1 LNHDA and CDR2 SQIVND (reference sequence). CDR3 length equals 14 residues. With 5 bases removed from V and 8 bases from J, the gap between germline ends came to 17 bases.

This chain joins TRBV11-3 and TRBJ2-5; the match to TRBD2 covers 7 bases. The CDR3 spans 16 residues. The ends lost 4 bases at V and 5 bases at J; junction bases unmatched: 13. Germline CDR1 and CDR2: SGHNT and YENEEA. CDR3 sequence reads: CASSSGAGDWRETQYF. The DNA for the CDR3 is TGTGCCAGCAGCTCCGGGGCGGGGGATTGGAGGGAGACCCAGTACTTC.

The chain recombines TRBV7-8 with TRBJ1-1; TRBD1 agrees at 8 bases. V lost 5 bases, J lost 5 bases, and 16 bases stayed unmatched. The length of the CDR3 is 17 residues. Germline V gives CDR1 SGHVS, CDR2 FQNEAQ. The CDR3 DNA follows: TGTGCCAGCAGCCTAAAACCGTTGACAGGGGATGGGACTGAAGCTTTCTTT. This sequence encodes CASSLKPLTGDGTEAFF. Combining the CDR3 with reference TRBV7-8 and TRBJ1-1 gives the whole variable domain GAGVSQSPRYKVAKRGQDVALRCDPISGHVSLFWYQQALGQGPEFLTYFQNEAQLDKSGLPSDRFFAERPEGSVSTLKIQRTQQEDSAVYLCASSLKPLTGDGTEAFFGQGTRLTVV.

CDR3 loop: CATSDTGTGWGNEQFF. As DNA, the CDR3 is TGTGCCACCAGTGATACCGGGACAGGGTGGGGAAATGAGCAGTTCTTC. The chain links TRBV24-1 to TRBJ2-1, with 9 bases aligning to TRBD1. Germline V gene sequence: CDR1 KGHDR, CDR2 SFDVKD. The ends lost 3 bases at V and 7 bases at J; junction bases unmatched: 9. The CDR3 extends over 16 amino acids.

The J gene is TRBJ1-5, the V gene TRBV5-6, with D tentatively TRBD1 (5 bases). Trimming left V 0 bases short and J 4 bases short, with 11 bases between. The CDR3 runs to 15 residues. CDR1 and CDR2 from the germline V gene are SGHDT and YYEEEE. The CDR3 region is CASSLAHGTNQPQHF. The DNA of the CDR3 is TGTGCCAGCAGCTTGGCCCACGGGACGAATCAGCCCCAGCATTTT.

The chain carries TRBV7-8 and TRBJ1-2, with TRBD1 matching over 9 bases. V lost 5 bases, J lost 7 bases, and 5 bases stayed unmatched. The CDR3 runs 13 residues. Germline V gene sequence: CDR1 SGHVS, CDR2 FQNEAQ. Written as DNA, the CDR3 is TGTGCCAGCAGCCCCGGACAGGGGATTGGCTACACCTTC. Residues: CASSPGQGIGYTF.

V gene TRBV19 combines with J gene TRBJ2-1; 10 bases fit TRBD2. Germline V lookup: CDR1 LNHDA, CDR2 SQIVND (reference sequence). The CDR3 is made up of 16 amino acids. V lost 4 bases, J lost 10 bases, and 13 bases stayed unmatched. The CDR3 protein is CASSNLAGDPTSEQFF. The CDR3 nucleotides are TGTGCCAGTAGTAACCTAGCGGGAGATCCAACGAGCGAGCAGTTCTTC.

This clone was detected a few times. The genes are TRBV11-2 and TRBJ1-1; D is ambiguous. The CDR3 length is 15 residues. CDR1 SGHAT and CDR2 FQNNGV come from the germline V gene. The V gene lost 5 bases and the J gene lost 1 base, with 14 bases spanning the gap. This CDR3 is CASSPFEIWNTEAFF. The DNA of the CDR3 is TGTGCCAGCAGCCCCTTTGAAATATGGAACACTGAAGCTTTCTTT.

The chain couples TRBV2 to TRBJ2-1; 10 bases fit TRBD2. The CDR3 spans 13 residues. Germline V gene data show CDR1 as SNHLY and CDR2 as FYNNEI. Trimming took 6 bases from V and 6 from J; bases not matched to a gene: 2. CDR3 amino acids: CASRLAGPNEQFF. CDR3 DNA sequence: TGTGCCAGCAGACTAGCGGGACCCAATGAGCAGTTCTTC.

The V and J genes are TRBV2 and TRBJ2-5; a weak D match, TRBD2 (6 bases). This CDR3 comprises 13 residues. V was trimmed by 7 bases and J by 5 bases, leaving 14 bases between them. The germline V gene encodes CDR1 SNHLY and CDR2 FYNNEI. The CDR3 is CASTQGGRETQYF. For the CDR3, the DNA is TGTGCCAGCACCCAGGGAGGCAGGGAGACCCAGTACTTC.

The rearrangement links TRBV5-5 to TRBJ2-1; the match to TRBD1 covers 8 bases. The CDR3 contains 17 residues. Per the germline V gene, CDR1 is SGHKS and CDR2 is YYEKEE (reference sequence). J was trimmed by 0 bases and V by 4 bases; bases with no gene match: 9. CDR3 amino acids: CASSLDAGTGSYNEQFF. CDR3 bases: TGTGCCAGCAGCCTTGACGCCGGGACAGGCTCCTACAATGAGCAGTTCTTC.